What follows are 32 T cell receptor beta chains derived from one specimen sequenced in a study of shared clonotypes between healthy human individuals (TCRdb year 2020). Libraries were constructed by the immunoSEQ multiplex PCR assay. The table was pulled from immuneACCESS by TCRdb, which kept in-frame rearrangements only. Such tables lose some clones; where checked, under half of the loss comes from unresolved V genes, and the rest has no known cause. Here the sample has around 1.9 million clones; about 93% occur a single time. The ten largest clonotypes hold about 1.5% of the sample. CD8 naive samples consisted of CD45RO-negative cells that were positively selected for CCR7, yielding a CD45RA+CCR7+ population without TemRA cells. The specimen was naive CD8+ T cells from PBMCs. The intended sense of this specimen's cell subset or site label: CD45RA+CCR7+. These receptors were collected from a man younger than 35 in good health. Some clones in this sample may be carry-over from other donors' samples.

This clone showed up just a few times. CDR3 loop: CSVGLRDTEAFF. DNA of the CDR3: TGCAGCGTTGGTCTCAGAGACACTGAAGCTTTCTTT. The genes are TRBV29-1 and TRBJ1-1, with D unresolved. Per the germline V gene, CDR1 is SQVTM and CDR2 is ANQGSEA. V lost 4 bases, J lost 3 bases, and 9 bases lay in between. This CDR3 is built from 12 residues. Looking up the rest from reference TRBV29-1 and TRBJ1-1 gives the full variable domain: SAVISQKPSRDICQRGTSLTIQCQVDSQVTMMFWYRQQPGQSLTLIATANQGSEATYESGFVIDKFPISRPNLTFSTLTVSNMSPEDSSIYLCSVGLRDTEAFFGQGTRLTVV.

A word on this clone: Other DNA sequences within the sample encode an identical CDR3. CDR3 sequence reads: CASSPDRNSYEQYF. DNA of the CDR3: TGCGCCAGCAGCCCCGACAGGAACTCCTACGAGCAGTACTTC. The chain uses TRBV5-1 and TRBJ2-7; tentative D call: TRBD1 (6 bases). V lost 4 bases, J lost 0 bases, and 11 bases lay in between. Germline-derived CDR1 and CDR2 are SGHRS and YFSETQ. This CDR3 is built from 14 residues.

This rearrangement joins TRBV7-9 to TRBJ1-2; no definite D call. There are 15 residues in the CDR3. The V end lost 5 bases, the J end lost 4 bases, and 17 bases lay between the germline ends. CDR1 and CDR2 (germline): SEHNR, FQNEAQ (reference sequence). CDR3 amino acids: CASSPGDGQLYGYTF. In nucleotides, the CDR3 is TGTGCCAGCAGCCCAGGAGATGGGCAGCTCTATGGCTACACCTTC.

This chain connects TRBV2 to TRBJ1-1; no definite D call. V was clipped by 2 bases and J by 2 bases, with 21 bases between them. The germline V gene encodes CDR1 SNHLY and CDR2 FYNNEI. The CDR3 runs 18 residues. CDR3 sequence reads: CASSESLEGLGPNTEAFF. CDR3 in DNA: TGTGCCAGCAGTGAATCTCTGGAAGGGTTGGGTCCTAACACTGAAGCTTTCTTT.

This chain joins TRBV7-9 and TRBJ1-4, with a weak D call TRBD1 (6 bases). Germline CDR1 SEHNR, CDR2 FQNEAQ (reference sequence). V dropped 11 bases and J dropped 0 bases, with 13 bases sitting between them. This CDR3 has 14 residues. The CDR3 coding sequence is TGTGCCCATTCCCAGGGGCCAACTAATGAAAAACTGTTTTTT. Encoded protein: CAHSQGPTNEKLFF.

J is TRBJ2-2 and V is TRBV7-6; TRBD2 matches at 12 bases. Per the germline V gene, CDR1 is SGHVS and CDR2 is FNYEAQ. Trimming cost V 5 bases and J 7 bases; bases outside gene matches: 11. The CDR3 has 17 amino acids. The CDR3: CASSPTGLAGGVGELFF. The DNA for the CDR3 is TGTGCCAGCAGCCCTACGGGCCTAGCGGGAGGGGTCGGGGAGCTGTTTTTT.

This clone was seen just once. This chain joins TRBV7-2 and TRBJ2-7; the match to TRBD1 covers 9 bases. From germline, CDR1 is SGHTA and CDR2 FQGNSA. Trimming cost V 10 bases and J 3 bases; bases outside gene matches: 7. The CDR3 length is 13 residues. Written as DNA, the CDR3 is TGTGCCACCCGGGACAGGGCAGGCTACGAGCAGTACTTC. It codes for CATRDRAGYEQYF.

CDR3 coding DNA: TGTGCCAGCAACCCCTTCCAGGGTACAGGGTACGAGCAGTACTTC. It yields the protein CASNPFQGTGYEQYF. The chain recombines TRBV5-5 with TRBJ2-7; possibly TRBD1 for D (6 bases). This CDR3 contains 15 residues. Trimming stripped 6 bases from V and 4 bases from J, with 20 bases between. Germline loops: CDR1 SGHKS, CDR2 YYEKEE (reference sequence).

The chain combines TRBV29-1 with TRBJ2-7; 11 bases match TRBD1. CDR3 length: 14 amino acids. The V gene's germline CDR1 is SQVTM and CDR2 ANQGSEA. Trimming took 7 bases from V and 1 from J; bases not matched to a gene: 6. The CDR3 reads CSAYGQGASYEQYF. The CDR3 region has the DNA TGCAGCGCCTACGGACAGGGGGCGTCCTACGAGCAGTACTTC.

The chain couples TRBV4-1 to TRBJ2-3, with D hard to call. The germline V and J ends were trimmed by 0 bases and 9 bases, with 7 bases remaining between them. There are 12 residues in the CDR3. Germline lookup yields CDR1 MGHRA and CDR2 YSYEKL. This CDR3 is CASSQDGYTQYF. The CDR3 nucleotides are TGCGCCAGCAGCCAAGACGGCTACACGCAGTATTTT.

In the case of this clone: Other DNA sequences from this sample encode an identical CDR3 as well. The chain is built from TRBV29-1 and TRBJ2-7; possible D gene TRBD2, 6 bases. The CDR3 extends over 12 amino acids. Germline assignment: CDR1 SQVTM and CDR2 ANQGSEA. V was trimmed by 5 bases and J by 3 bases, leaving 11 bases between them. The CDR3 DNA follows: TGCAGCGTTACAGACGGGAGCTACGAGCAGTACTTC. Translation: CSVTDGSYEQYF.

The table lists this clone with a count of one. The chain links TRBV25-1 to TRBJ2-3; 12 bases line up with TRBD1. V shed 4 bases and J 3 bases; nucleotides not matched to a gene: 5. In germline, CDR1 is MGHDK, CDR2 SYGVNS. CDR3 size: 16 residues. CDR3 bases: TGTGCCAGCAGTGCCTGGGGACAGGGGGCAACAGATACGCAGTATTTT. Protein sequence: CASSAWGQGATDTQYF.

This clone appeared a single time. The chain has TRBV2 and TRBJ2-1; the match to TRBD2 covers 7 bases. CDR3 length: 15 amino acids. V lost 8 bases to trimming and J lost 0 bases; unmatched junction nucleotides: 7. Per germline, CDR1 SNHLY and CDR2 FYNNEI. The DNA of the CDR3 is TGTGCCAGCCGTAGCGGGTACAGCTCCTACAATGAGCAGTTCTTC. It yields the protein CASRSGYSSYNEQFF. Full variable domain (remainder filled in from reference TRBV2 and TRBJ2-1): EPEVTQTPSHQVTQMGQEVILRCVPISNHLYFYWYRQILGQKVEFLVSFYNNEISEKSEIFDDQFSVERPDGSNFTLKIRSTKLEDSAMYFCASRSGYSSYNEQFFGPGTRLTVL.

The CDR3 loop is CASSLFGVMNTEAFF. CDR3 bases: TGTGCCAGCAGCTTATTCGGGGTAATGAACACTGAAGCTTTCTTT. This chain joins TRBV7-6 and TRBJ1-1; D is unclear. V lost 2 bases and J lost 0, with 10 bases in between. CDR1 is SGHVS and CDR2 is FNYEAQ in the germline V gene. The CDR3 totals 15 residues.

The DNA for the CDR3 is TGTGCCAGCAGCCAGACGGGAGCCCCCTACGAGCAGTACTTC. This gives the protein CASSQTGAPYEQYF. This chain joins TRBV9 and TRBJ2-7; tentatively, D is TRBD2 (6 bases). Between the trimmed V and J ends, which lost 4 bases and 2 bases, there was a span of 13 bases. The length of the CDR3 is 14 residues. The germline CDR1 and CDR2 sequences are SGDLS and YYNGEE.

The genes are TRBV7-2 and TRBJ2-2, with a possible D match to TRBD2 (5 bases). Germline CDR1 SGHTA, CDR2 FQGNSA. CDR3 size: 18 residues. Trimming took 5 bases from V and 2 from J, leaving 21 bases between them. CDR3 DNA sequence: TGTGCCAGCAGCCCAGAGAACTCTAGCCCCTACAACACCGGGGAGCTGTTTTTT. Protein product: CASSPENSSPYNTGELFF.

The CDR3 region has the DNA TGTGCCAGCAGTGAAGGGAGGCTAGCGGGAGAGACCCAGTACTTC. It specifies CASSEGRLAGETQYF. This chain links TRBV6-1 with TRBJ2-5, with 8 positions matching TRBD2. The V segment lost 1 base and the J segment 4 bases; nucleotides outside the gene matches: 5. This CDR3 is 15 amino acids long. The V gene's germline CDR1 is MNHNS and CDR2 SASEGT.

This clone was detected once. The chain links TRBV6-1 to TRBJ1-2; D might be TRBD1 (5 bases). This CDR3 has 15 amino acids. Germline CDR1 is MNHNS and CDR2 is SASEGT. Trimming took off 4 bases at V and 5 bases at J, with 17 bases between the two ends. The CDR3 nucleotides are TGTGCCAGCAGTGTCGGAGCCCCGTCAGGGTATGGCTACACCTTC. Translated, it gives CASSVGAPSGYGYTF.

The chain joins TRBV5-8 to TRBJ1-2; possible D gene TRBD1, 5 bases. The CDR3 is made up of 14 amino acids. Germline CDR1 is SGHTS and CDR2 is YDEGEE. Deletions cut 3 bases from V and 4 bases from J, with 13 bases between. The CDR3 DNA reads as TGTGCCAGCAGCTCGGCCCCGCAGGGCTATGGCTACACCTTC. This translates into CASSSAPQGYGYTF.

This clone was picked up one time. V is TRBV7-9 and J is TRBJ2-1, with D perhaps TRBD1 or TRBD2 (5 bases each). Germline values: CDR1 SEHNR, CDR2 FQNEAQ (reference sequence). CDR3 length: 14 amino acids. Trimming shortened V by 0 bases and J by 9 bases, and 12 bases separated the two germline ends. As DNA, the CDR3 is TGTGCCAGCAGCTTAGCTCCTCCGAGGGGTGAGCAGTTCTTC. This translates into CASSLAPPRGEQFF.

The chain employs TRBV7-9 and TRBJ2-1, with TRBD2 matching over 9 bases. Per germline, CDR1 SEHNR and CDR2 FQNEAQ (reference sequence). CDR3 size: 17 residues. V lost 1 base to trimming and J lost 4 bases; unmatched junction nucleotides: 8. The chain's CDR3 is CASSLEWREGLYNEQFF. In DNA form, the CDR3 reads TGTGCCAGCAGCTTAGAATGGCGGGAGGGGTTGTACAATGAGCAGTTCTTC.

A single count supports this clone. V and J are TRBV14 and TRBJ2-1; D is perhaps TRBD1 or TRBD2 (5 bases each). The CDR3 loop spans 18 amino acids. Trimming pared 3 bases from V and 7 bases from J, leaving 25 bases between. The germline CDR1 and CDR2 sequences are SGHDN and FVKESK. CDR3 bases: TGTGCCAGCAGCCACTCTCCATGGGGGATAAGCGGACGTAATGAGCAGTTCTTC. Translation gives CASSHSPWGISGRNEQFF.

Details on this clone: Other DNA variants within this sample encode the same CDR3. J is TRBJ2-7 and V is TRBV9; TRBD2 aligns across 8 bases. The length of the CDR3 is 14 residues. CDR1 is SGDLS, CDR2 YYNGEE, per germline. V lost 4 bases, J lost 3 bases, and 6 bases stayed unmatched. The chain's CDR3 is CASSPGGSGYEQYF. CDR3 bases: TGTGCCAGCAGCCCGGGGGGGTCGGGCTACGAGCAGTACTTC.

This clone was counted a single time. This rearrangement joins TRBV2 to TRBJ2-2, with 8 bases lining up with TRBD1. This CDR3 has 15 amino acids. Germline V gene lookup returns CDR1 SNHLY and CDR2 FYNNEI. Trimming at V came to 6 bases and at J to 8 bases, leaving 11 bases not matched to a gene. The CDR3 DNA sequence: TGTGCCAGCAGCGGGACAGGTAGACCAGGAGGGGAGCTGTTTTTT. Translating it yields CASSGTGRPGGELFF.

The chain is built from TRBV9 and TRBJ1-4; TRBD1 aligns across 10 bases. The trim removed 3 bases at V and 0 bases at J, leaving 5 bases unmatched. Germline CDR1 SGDLS, CDR2 YYNGEE. CDR3 size: 17 residues. CDR3 DNA sequence: TGTGCCAGCAGCGGCGGACAGGGGGAGGCAACTAATGAAAAACTGTTTTTT. Its protein product is CASSGGQGEATNEKLFF.

This rearrangement joins TRBV7-2 to TRBJ1-5, with a tentative D call TRBD1 (5 bases). The CDR3 contains 14 residues. Germline CDR1 SGHTA, CDR2 FQGNSA. V was shortened by 4 bases and J by 7 bases, with 14 bases between the two germline ends. The CDR3 protein is CASSSRLRGQPQHF. In DNA, the CDR3 is TGTGCCAGCAGCTCTAGACTGAGGGGACAGCCCCAGCATTTT.

CDR3 residues: CASSSEGLGSGEQYF. The CDR3 DNA is TGTGCCAGCAGCTCCGAGGGGCTCGGGTCGGGCGAGCAGTACTTC. The chain is built from TRBV7-8 and TRBJ2-7; D possibly uses TRBD1 or TRBD2 (5 bases each). V was pared by 4 bases and J by 6 bases, with 19 bases between. The CDR3 runs to 15 residues. The germline V gene has CDR1 SGHVS and CDR2 FQNEAQ.

V and J are TRBV9 and TRBJ1-3; no clear D. Germline V CDR1 and CDR2: SGDLS, YYNGEE. Trimming removed 0 bases at V and 6 bases at J, with 10 bases between. There are 14 residues in the CDR3. CDR3 sequence (DNA): TGTGCCAGCAGCGTAGAGGCGTACGAAAACACCATATATTTT. It translates to CASSVEAYENTIYF.

This chain connects TRBV5-1 to TRBJ2-2, with D perhaps matching TRBD1 (5 bases). Germline V CDR1 and CDR2: SGHRS, YFSETQ. V lost 2 bases and J 2 bases, leaving 13 bases between the germline ends. This CDR3 has 16 amino acids. This CDR3 is CASSFSGQGNTGELFF. CDR3 sequence (DNA): TGCGCCAGCAGCTTCTCGGGTCAGGGCAACACCGGGGAGCTGTTTTTT.

The rearrangement uses TRBV10-1 and TRBJ2-7; TRBD2 aligns across 10 bases. The germline gives CDR1 WNHNN, CDR2 SYGVQD (reference sequence). After removal of 3 bases from V and 0 bases from J, the junction contained 2 bases not matched to a gene. The CDR3 sequence is 15 residues long. The CDR3 here is CASSEGLADSYEQYF. CDR3 DNA: TGCGCCAGCAGTGAAGGACTAGCGGACTCCTACGAGCAGTACTTC.

V is TRBV4-3 and J is TRBJ2-7; D not certain. The CDR3 has 16 residues. Trimming pared 2 bases from V and 0 bases from J, leaving 14 bases between. Germline CDR1 and CDR2: LGHNA and YSLEER. The CDR3 DNA follows: TGCGCCAGCAGCCAATCGTCTGTCAGGAACTCCTACGAGCAGTACTTC. This translates into CASSQSSVRNSYEQYF.

The genes are TRBV4-1 and TRBJ1-2, with TRBD1 matching 7 bases. Germline lookup yields CDR1 MGHRA and CDR2 YSYEKL. Unmatched junction bases numbered 8, after V lost 4 bases and J lost 3 bases. This CDR3 is 15 amino acids long. CDR3 DNA: TGCGCCAGCAGCCCAAAACCGGGACAGTACTATGGCTACACCTTC. The encoded protein is CASSPKPGQYYGYTF.